This is a list of T cell receptor beta chains from one sample in a study of blood T cell repertoires in COVID-19. Sequenced by immunoSEQ multiplex PCR; TCRdb stores in-frame clones only, minus some. The sample contains a few hundred thousand clones, 75% to 90% of which appear only once. Sequencing was performed on PBMCs or T cells enriched from blood (not recorded which). These receptor sequences come from a woman aged 25 to 39 who had recovered from COVID-19. The CDR3 runs from the conserved cysteine through the conserved F or W. D genes are given only for firm matches. Only part of the rows carry a size: once, few, many, or a class if the clone is expanded.

clone_size j_call d_call v_call cdr3_length cdr3_nt cdr3_aa
. TRBJ2-1 TRBD1 TRBV9 16 TGTGCCAGCAGCACACCCAGACAGGGCAGCTACAATGAGCAGTTCTTC CASSTPRQGSYNEQFF
. TRBJ2-1 TRBD2 TRBV27 15 TGTGCCAGCAGTGTGACTAGCGGGAGGGGTTATGAGCAGTTCTTC CASSVTSGRGYEQFF
. TRBJ1-5 . TRBV27 12 TGTGCCAGCAGTTCCACAGATCAGCCCCAGCATTTT CASSSTDQPQHF
. TRBJ2-1 . TRBV11-2 16 TGTGCCAGCAGCTTATTGCGGGGTCGGTCCTACAATGAGCAGTTCTTC CASSLLRGRSYNEQFF
once TRBJ1-2 . TRBV19 13 TGTGCCACAGGGGACGGGCTTAACTATGGCTACACCTTC CATGDGLNYGYTF
. TRBJ1-4 . TRBV5-1 14 TGCGCCAGCAGCTTCGGGGACAAAAAGGAAAAACTGTTTTTT CASSFGDKKEKLFF
. TRBJ2-5 . TRBV28 13 TGTGCCAGCAGTCTACGGGGGGCAGAGACCCAGTACTTC CASSLRGAETQYF
. TRBJ2-1 TRBD2 TRBV28 14 TGTGCCAGCAGTTTAATAACTAGCGGGAATGAGCAGTTCTTC CASSLITSGNEQFF
. TRBJ2-1 . TRBV5-1 15 TGCGCCAGCTCGATAGCGGACAAAGCATACAATGAGCAGTTCTTC CASSIADKAYNEQFF
. TRBJ2-7 . TRBV27 13 TGTGCCACCCTCCCACGGGGGTGCCACGAGCAGTACTTC CATLPRGCHEQYF
. TRBJ1-5 . TRBV2 16 TGTGCCAGCAACCGGGACTCCTTTGTGGGCAATCAGCCCCAGCATTTT CASNRDSFVGNQPQHF
. TRBJ1-2 . TRBV5-4 13 TGTGCCAGCAGCTCGGGCCTGGCGGGAGGCTACACCTTC CASSSGLAGGYTF
few TRBJ2-1 TRBD2 TRBV24-1 16 TGTGCCACCAGTGGGGAGGGCGGGAGGGCTCCTAATGAGCAGTTCTTC CATSGEGGRAPNEQFF
. TRBJ2-1 . TRBV21-1 14 TGTGCCAGCATCCCGCCCCTACCCGTCAATGAGCAGTTCTTC CASIPPLPVNEQFF
. TRBJ2-2 . TRBV7-6 14 TGTGCCAGCAGCTTAGGAGCGGTCACCGGGGAGCTGTTTTTT CASSLGAVTGELFF
. TRBJ2-1 TRBD2 TRBV24-1 17 TGTGCCACCAGTGCCCAATTAGCGGGAGACTCCTACAATGAGCAGTTCTTC CATSAQLAGDSYNEQFF
. TRBJ2-7 . TRBV19 15 TGTGCCAGTAGTATGGGAGGACTCGCCCGTTTCGAGCAGTACTTC CASSMGGLARFEQYF
. TRBJ2-2 TRBD2 TRBV5-8 17 TGTGCCAGCAGCCTGATGAGACTAGCGGAGAACACCGGGGAGCTGTTTTTT CASSLMRLAENTGELFF
. TRBJ1-4 TRBD1 TRBV11-2 17 TGTGCCAGCAGCCGATTACAGGGGGATCCAACTAATGAAAAACTGTTTTTT CASSRLQGDPTNEKLFF
. TRBJ2-1 TRBD2 TRBV29-1 14 TGCAGCGTGATCGGGAGGGCGGGGGATAATGAGCAGTTCTTC CSVIGRAGDNEQFF
. TRBJ2-3 . TRBV9 13 TGTGCCAGCAGCGGGCCAGGCTCAAATACGCAGTATTTT CASSGPGSNTQYF
. TRBJ1-1 . TRBV14 13 TGTGCCAGCAGCCGACAGTGGAACACTGAAGCTTTCTTT CASSRQWNTEAFF
. TRBJ1-1 TRBD1 TRBV19 15 TGTGCCAGTAGTACGGGTTCCCACAGGGGGCTTGGAGCTTTCTTT CASSTGSHRGLGAFF
. TRBJ2-1 TRBD2 TRBV28 16 TGTGCCAGCAGCCTTATCGGGACTAGCAGGGACAATGAGCAGTTCTTC CASSLIGTSRDNEQFF
. TRBJ2-7 . TRBV7-9 16 TGTGCCAGCAGCCCCGAGTGGGCGGGTCTCCCCTACGAGCAGTACTTC CASSPEWAGLPYEQYF
few TRBJ1-1 . TRBV19 16 TGTGCCAGTAGTATGTCCACCGGGACATATAACACTGAAGCTTTCTTT CASSMSTGTYNTEAFF
. TRBJ1-2 . TRBV28 20 TGTGCCAGCAACTATGAGTTCCCGGCCCAGCGGGGACGGGGGAACTATGGCTACACCTTC CASNYEFPAQRGRGNYGYTF
. TRBJ1-3 TRBD1 TRBV6-6 14 TGTGCCAGCAGTTACTCGACAGGGCAAAACACCATATATTTT CASSYSTGQNTIYF
few TRBJ2-1 TRBD1 TRBV29-1 15 TGCAGCGTTGCACGGGACAGGACCTCCTACAATGAGCAGTTCTTC CSVARDRTSYNEQFF
. TRBJ2-7 . TRBV9 13 TGTGCCAGCAGCGTAGATACAGGGTCTGGTCTAGACTTC CASSVDTGSGLDF
. TRBJ2-1 TRBD1 TRBV6-4 15 TGTGCCAGCAGTGTTTCCGGGACAGGGGGCGATGAGCAGTTCTTC CASSVSGTGGDEQFF
. TRBJ1-1 . TRBV9 14 TGTGCCAGCAGCGTAGAACGAGGGAACACTGAAGCTTTCTTT CASSVERGNTEAFF